A single sample is the source of the 7 T cell receptor beta chains below, sequenced in a study of blood T cell repertoires in COVID-19. Assay: immunoSEQ multiplex PCR; the TCRdb copy retains only in-frame clones and omits some. This sample carries approximately 200,000 clones, about 95% of them seen once, and the ten largest clones take about 0.76%. The material sequenced was peripheral blood. All receptors come from a man under 40 with COVID-19, enrolled during active disease.

The J gene is TRBJ2-1, the V gene TRBV15, with 10 nucleotides matching TRBD1. Germline assignment: CDR1 LNHNV and CDR2 YYDKDF (reference sequence). This CDR3 has 16 amino acids. The V and J ends lost 3 bases and 3 bases, in that order; junction bases with no gene match: 5. CDR3 sequence: CATSRGGDRGYNEQFF. The CDR3 region has the DNA TGTGCCACCAGCAGGGGAGGGGACAGGGGCTACAATGAGCAGTTCTTC.

The chain carries TRBV15 and TRBJ2-5; D may be TRBD1 (6 bases). Trimming took 5 bases from V and 2 from J, leaving 12 bases between them. This CDR3 is built from 14 residues. Per the germline V gene, CDR1 is LNHNV and CDR2 is YYDKDF (reference sequence). In DNA form, the CDR3 reads TGTGCCACCAGCGCTTACAGGGTACAAGAGACCCAGTACTTC. Amino acids: CATSAYRVQETQYF.

V gene TRBV3-1 (or the pseudogene TRBV3-2) combines with J gene TRBJ1-4, with D unclear. The V gene lost 3 bases and the J gene lost 14 bases, with 10 bases spanning the gap. Germline CDR1 reads LGHDT; CDR2 reads YNNKEL (reference sequence). This CDR3 contains 11 residues. The CDR3 DNA reads TGTGCCAGCAGCCAGAATCTTCGGCTGTTTTTT. Protein: CASSQNLRLFF.

This sequence joins TRBV7-9 and TRBJ1-2; 8 bases align to TRBD1. The germline V gene has CDR1 SEHNR and CDR2 FQNEAQ (reference sequence). Trimming at V came to 4 bases and at J to 3 bases, leaving 7 bases not matched to a gene. This CDR3 is built from 15 residues. The CDR3 region has the DNA TGTGCCAGCAGCTCAGACAGGGGAATCCACTATGGCTACACCTTC. It is translated as CASSSDRGIHYGYTF.

The J gene is TRBJ1-1, the V gene TRBV9; the D is unclear. Deletions cut 4 bases from V and 1 base from J, with 11 bases between. The germline V gene has CDR1 SGDLS and CDR2 YYNGEE. CDR3 length: 14 residues. DNA of the CDR3: TGTGCCAGCAGCACCACTCCCGGGAACACTGAAGCTTTCTTT. This gives the protein CASSTTPGNTEAFF.

The DNA of the CDR3 is TGTGCCAGCTCACCGACCCCCGTCTGGGACAGGGGATTTTTAACTGAAGCTTTCTTT. It yields the protein CASSPTPVWDRGFLTEAFF. V gene TRBV18 combines with J gene TRBJ1-1; 10 nucleotides match TRBD1. Germline V lookup: CDR1 KGHSH, CDR2 LQKENI. The CDR3 totals 19 residues. The ends lost 3 bases at V and 5 bases at J; junction bases unmatched: 18.

The chain joins TRBV5-6 to TRBJ2-3; 10 bases map to TRBD2. The germline gives CDR1 SGHDT, CDR2 YYEEEE. V dropped 2 bases and J dropped 5; count of bases not matched to a gene: 5. The CDR3 spans 15 residues. DNA of the CDR3: TGTGCCAGCAGCTTTGAAGCGGGGGGGGTAGATACGCAGTATTTT. It is translated as CASSFEAGGVDTQYF.